This T cell receptor (beta chain) was sequenced during a study of shared clonotypes between healthy human individuals. Data came from immunoSEQ multiplex PCR; TCRdb stores just in-frame clones and leaves some out. Found here are some 1.5 million clones, around 98% of them singletons; the top ten hold 0.4% to 0.55%. Germline V CDR1 and CDR2: SQVTM, ANQGSEA. This CDR3 contains 13 residues. The V end was cut by 4 bases, the J end by 2 bases, with 9 bases between. This clone appeared once. This clonotype was obtained from a man between 25 and 39 years old in good health. The chain uses TRBV29-1 and TRBJ1-5; D perhaps matches TRBD1 (5 bases). The sample comprised naive CD4+ T cells sorted from blood. As for subset: CD45RA+ positively selected. CDR3 coding DNA: TGCAGCGTTGTGGTCAGGGGCAATCAGCCCCAGCATTTT. It translates to CSVVVRGNQPQHF.